Sequencing of this T cell receptor (beta chain) was carried out in a study of beta chain features in type 1 diabetes. Study information: In age, gender and cell yields, patients were similar to healthy donors. Study-wide results and caveats: Patients and controls would be equally affected if PCR favored shorter templates. There was a moderate but significant shortening of TCRB CDR3s in all four CD4+ subsets of Type 1 diabetes patients. Relative to healthy donors, patients appeared to have naive, central memory and Treg TCRB repertoires that were more similar.

Comment on this clone: The target antigen is unknown.

Expressed TCRB transcripts were sequenced after all isolated RNA was converted to cDNA. The method was immunoSEQ multiplex PCR; TCRdb's version includes in-frame clones alone and lacks a portion of them. The data show about 99,000 clones, under 30% seen once. Via CD45RO/CCR7/CD25/CD127/CD95/CD27, cells of the CD4+ naive, central memory, regulatory and stem cell-like memory subsets were sorted. Sequencing was carried out using central memory CD4+ T cells from blood. The sequence derives from a woman aged 18-30 years with type 1 diabetes.

The CDR3 region has the DNA TGTGCCAGCAGCTTAGGGACTAGATCATATGAGCAGTTCTTC. This encodes CASSLGTRSYEQFF. The genes are TRBV7-9 and TRBJ2-1, with TRBD2 matching 7 bases. Trimming at V came to 1 base and at J to 8 bases, leaving 5 bases not matched to a gene. Germline V lookup: CDR1 SEHNR, CDR2 FQNEAQ (reference sequence). This CDR3 has 14 residues.